This TCR beta chain was profiled in a study of regulatory T cells in long-lasting Graves disease. Building the TCR beta libraries relied on iRepertoire HTBI primers, and CDR3 regions underwent Arm-PCR. TCRdb used MiXCR to reprocess the multiplex PCR reads, holding one entry per CDR3 protein. The data contain about 350,000 distinct CDR3 sequences, around 15% of them singletons. Germline assignment: CDR1 MNHNS and CDR2 SASEGT. V lost 4 bases and J lost 4, with 14 bases in between. The CDR3 extends over 14 amino acids. Sample time point: newly diagnosed GD, antithyroid drugs for less than 3 months. From PBMCs, RNA was extracted and then used to make the TCR library. Many counts were recorded for this clonotype. These sequences were also reported in another study, on T cells in Graves' hyperthyroidism and ophthalmopathy. That paper notes: Orbital computed tomography and thyroid ultrasound, together with serum TRAb and thyroxine and clinical symptoms, were used for diagnoses.

This clonotype was obtained from a man aged 35 to 55 with Graves disease. Material: peripheral blood mononuclear cells (PBMCs), obtained at new diagnosis, from a patient treated with antithyroid drugs. This chain connects TRBV6-1 to TRBJ2-7; D possibly corresponds to TRBD1 (6 bases). The CDR3 sequence: CASSAGHRLYEQYF. The CDR3 DNA sequence: TGTGCCAGCAGTGCGGGACACCGCCTATACGAGCAGTACTTC.